Listed below are T cell receptor beta chains from one sample, sequenced in a study of blood T cell repertoires in COVID-19. The data were produced by immunoSEQ multiplex PCR, yet TCRdb's version contains in-frame clones alone and is incomplete. The sample has fewer than 250,000 clones, approximately 85% seen once. Sequenced material: peripheral blood. These receptors all come from a man aged 35 to 55 with acute or convalescent COVID-19. Both conserved end residues are part of each CDR3. The order of the fields is V gene, CDR3 protein.

TRBV27 CASSPRGDYNSPLHF
TRBV9 CASSPLQGRDRTEAFF
TRBV10-3 CARTGESGGYTF
TRBV10-3 CAISDQGQNQPQHF
TRBV10-1 CASSELRGGFNNEQFF
TRBV12-5 CASSGVAETQYF
TRBV27 CASSLRVDQPQHF
TRBV5-1 CASSYSGGPLGEYEQYF
TRBV7-9 CASSPLTANTEAFF
TRBV7-8 CASSLVSGGGRNEQFF
TRBV30 CAWSISTGASIYGYTF
TRBV5-1 CASSSGLAGEPPSF
TRBV12-3/TRBV12-4 CASSLVPSTGYTF
TRBV6-5 CASSYLQPKGVQPQHF
TRBV6-5 CASSEGTGPHYGYTF
TRBV7-3 CASSLTGTHQETQYF
TRBV14 CASSQVSKSPLHF
TRBV9 CASSVGTSNEKLFF
TRBV15 CATSREGGGALDTQYF
TRBV5-6 CASSLEPGATGELFF
TRBV18 CASSTSIGGLGEAFF
TRBV27 CASSLSFLGGTYEQYF
TRBV30 CAWTTGYSAFF
TRBV30 CAWSYGGSSGNTIYF
TRBV9 CASSDGTVIEQFF
TRBV14 CASSQSLGGNYGYTF
TRBV28 CASRPDRVRGGYTF
TRBV30 CAWSAAQGYNSPLHF
TRBV10-2 CASSESSQTGGPGAFF